The TCR beta chain under discussion was sequenced for a study of blood T cell repertoires in COVID-19. The overall study: Donors in the United States, Italy and Spain gave samples during acute or convalescent COVID-19.

Per the original data handling: Amplified reference gene primers provided the basis for estimating nucleated cell counts. The method was immunoSEQ multiplex PCR; TCRdb's version includes in-frame clones alone and lacks a portion of them. V and J calls and clone size come straight from that table; D and trimming were deduced from the DNA. Of 300,000 to 400,000 clones listed, approximately 87% are singletons. CDR1 and CDR2 (germline): SGHNT, YYREEE (reference sequence). After removal of 3 bases from V and 2 bases from J, the junction contained 3 bases not matched to a gene. The CDR3 loop spans 16 amino acids.

This TCR came from a woman aged 45-60 years who had recovered from COVID-19. The J gene is TRBJ2-7, the V gene TRBV5-4, with 15 nucleotides matching TRBD2. Sequenced: peripheral blood. CDR3 loop: CASSSGLAGGAYEQYF. The CDR3 DNA is TGTGCCAGCAGCTCGGGACTAGCGGGGGGAGCCTACGAGCAGTACTTC.